Each of the 27 T cell receptor beta chains below was sequenced from the same sample in a study of T cell changes during pregnancy in multiple sclerosis. Sequencing was performed with immunoSEQ multiplex PCR; in TCRdb, only in-frame clones are kept and a portion is missing. Here the sample spans approximately 21,000 clones, just under 85% being singletons. Sequenced here: CD8+ T cells from peripheral blood mononuclear cells, sampled in the first trimester of pregnancy. The origin of the receptors is a female donor in good health, enrolled as a control in a pregnancy study.

This chain links TRBV28 with TRBJ2-1; possibly TRBD2 for D (6 bases). This CDR3 comprises 16 residues. V shed 6 bases and J shed 0 bases, with 15 bases lying between them. Germline CDR1 and CDR2: MDHEN and SYDVKM. The CDR3 coding sequence is TGTGCCAGCAGCCGATTAGCGGTAAACTCCTACAATGAGCAGTTCTTC. Encoded protein: CASSRLAVNSYNEQFF.

The gene calls are TRBV5-6 and TRBJ2-2; the D gene is possibly TRBD1 (6 bases). The length of the CDR3 is 15 residues. Germline CDR1 is SGHDT and CDR2 is YYEEEE. The V end lost 0 bases, the J end lost 7 bases, and 13 bases lay between the germline ends. The CDR3 DNA is TGTGCCAGCAGCTTGGTCAGGGGCCCGAGCGGGGAGCTGTTTTTT. It codes for CASSLVRGPSGELFF.

The chain combines TRBV10-3 with TRBJ2-5; 7 bases are shared with TRBD1. The CDR3 consists of 12 residues. Germline CDR1 reads ENHRY; CDR2 reads SYGVKD. V shed 11 bases, J shed 1 base, and the junction held 4 bases outside the gene matches. CDR3 loop: CAVRDSQETQYF. CDR3 nucleotides: TGTGCCGTCCGGGACAGCCAAGAGACCCAGTACTTC.

Regarding this clone: Other DNA sequences in the sample encode the same CDR3. This chain links TRBV9 with TRBJ1-4; 7 positions match TRBD1. V was clipped by 0 bases and J by 5 bases; unmatched bases: 1. Germline loops: CDR1 SGDLS, CDR2 YYNGEE. The CDR3 contains 14 residues. The CDR3 loop is CASSVGDSNEKLFF. CDR3 nucleotide sequence: TGTGCCAGCAGCGTAGGGGACAGCAATGAAAAACTGTTTTTT.

This chain links TRBV7-9 with TRBJ2-3; 7 bases agree with TRBD1. Germline lookup yields CDR1 SEHNR and CDR2 FQNEAQ (reference sequence). With V trimmed by 1 base and J by 0 bases, 10 bases remained unmatched. This CDR3 has 18 residues. This chain's CDR3 is CASSLDPSTGRSTDTQYF. In DNA, the CDR3 is TGTGCCAGCAGCTTAGATCCCTCGACAGGGCGAAGCACAGATACGCAGTATTTT.

The gene calls are TRBV7-3 and TRBJ1-2; D call uncertain. V lost 2 bases to trimming and J lost 2 bases, with 6 bases between them. Germline V gene data show CDR1 as SGHTA and CDR2 as FQGTGA. The CDR3 loop spans 13 amino acids. CDR3 protein: CASSLSQNYGYTF. The DNA for the CDR3 is TGTGCCAGCAGCTTATCCCAGAACTATGGCTACACCTTC.

This clone was seen only once. The gene calls are TRBV5-1 and TRBJ1-1; tentatively, D is TRBD1 (6 bases). The CDR3 sequence is 14 residues long. Per germline, CDR1 SGHRS and CDR2 YFSETQ. Deletions cut 0 bases from V and 5 bases from J, with 11 bases between. DNA for the CDR3: TGCGCCAGCAGCTTGGATGGGCAGGGGACTGAAGCTTTCTTT. Its protein is CASSLDGQGTEAFF.

This clone was detected only a few times. DNA for the CDR3: TGTGCCAGCAGTGAGAGCGGAGCCACAGATACGCAGTATTTT. This sequence encodes CASSESGATDTQYF. The J gene is TRBJ2-3, the V gene TRBV6-4, with D possibly matching TRBD2 (5 bases). V lost 3 bases and J 2 bases, leaving 9 bases between the germline ends. The CDR3 is 14 residues long. Per germline, CDR1 MRHNA and CDR2 SNTAGT.

The chain is built from TRBV18 and TRBJ2-1; 13 bases map to TRBD2. The V gene's germline CDR1 is KGHSH and CDR2 LQKENI. V trimming: 5 bases; J trimming: 12 bases; junction bases outside the gene matches: 13. The CDR3 consists of 16 residues. CDR3 protein: CASSKTTSGGPLGQFF. Here the CDR3 DNA reads TGTGCCAGCTCAAAAACGACTAGCGGGGGGCCACTGGGGCAGTTCTTC.

This clone was found a few times. This chain uses TRBV6-4 with TRBJ1-1; TRBD1 aligns across 10 bases. The V segment lost 5 bases and the J segment 5 bases; nucleotides outside the gene matches: 11. This CDR3 is built from 16 residues. Germline assignment: CDR1 MRHNA and CDR2 SNTAGT. CDR3 nucleotides: TGTGCCAGCAGTAAACGGGCGGGGACAGGGGATACTGAAGCTTTCTTT. This encodes CASSKRAGTGDTEAFF.

The CDR3 nucleotides read TGTGCCAGCAGTGTCGGGATTGTGAACTACGAGCAGTACTTC. Translation gives CASSVGIVNYEQYF. The chain combines TRBV6-1 with TRBJ2-7, with D possibly TRBD2 on 5 matching bases. Trimming took off 4 bases at V and 3 bases at J, with 13 bases between the two ends. This CDR3 is built from 14 residues. Germline CDR1 and CDR2: MNHNS and SASEGT.

The chain uses TRBV6-1 and TRBJ2-7, with 7 bases matching TRBD2. With 1 base clipped from V and 1 base from J, the junction kept 7 bases outside the gene matches. The germline CDR1 and CDR2 sequences are MNHNS and SASEGT. This CDR3 spans 16 amino acids. CDR3 protein: CASSEGGGFGSYEQYF. The CDR3 DNA reads as TGTGCCAGCAGTGAAGGGGGGGGATTCGGTTCCTACGAGCAGTACTTC.

V is TRBV10-3 and J is TRBJ1-5, with a weak D call TRBD1 (6 bases). V gave up 0 bases and J gave up 4 bases, with 7 bases separating them. Per the germline V gene, CDR1 is ENHRY and CDR2 is SYGVKD. This CDR3 contains 14 residues. The DNA of the CDR3 is TGTGCCATCAGTGAGTCCAGGGGAAATCAGCCCCAGCATTTT. It yields the protein CAISESRGNQPQHF.

The chain has TRBV27 and TRBJ2-7; D might be TRBD1 (5 bases). This CDR3 has 13 amino acids. The V gene's germline CDR1 is MNHEY and CDR2 SMNVEV (reference sequence). Trimming removed 3 bases from V and 6 bases from J, with 12 bases in between. This CDR3 reads CASSFARAREQYF. The CDR3 DNA reads TGTGCCAGCAGTTTCGCCAGGGCCCGCGAGCAGTACTTC.

The chain couples TRBV2 to TRBJ1-4, with D unclear. The germline gives CDR1 SNHLY, CDR2 FYNNEI. V lost 6 bases and J lost 5, with 10 bases in between. The CDR3 length is 13 residues. Here the CDR3 DNA reads TGTGCCAGCAGGGGCCAGGAAAATGAAAAACTGTTTTTT. This codes for CASRGQENEKLFF.

This chain's CDR3 is CASSQDTSGRTDTQYF. As DNA, the CDR3 is TGCGCCAGCAGCCAAGATACTAGCGGACGCACAGATACGCAGTATTTT. This chain uses TRBV4-3 with TRBJ2-3; 8 bases match TRBD2. The CDR3 is 16 amino acids. J lost 1 base, V lost 0 bases, and 3 bases had no gene match. Germline V gene lookup returns CDR1 LGHNA and CDR2 YSLEER.

The gene calls are TRBV7-9 and TRBJ2-7; a possible D gene is TRBD2 (6 bases). This CDR3 is 17 amino acids long. Germline V gene data show CDR1 as SEHNR and CDR2 as FQNEAQ (reference sequence). Trimming removed 5 bases at V and 4 bases at J, with 24 bases between. The CDR3 sequence: CASSPMNPGRGRYEQYF. CDR3 in DNA: TGTGCCAGCAGCCCAATGAATCCGGGCCGAGGGAGGTACGAGCAGTACTTC.

The chain recombines TRBV7-2 with TRBJ1-6; the match to TRBD1 covers 9 bases. Germline CDR1 and CDR2: SGHTA and FQGNSA. This CDR3 contains 16 residues. J lost 6 bases, V lost 5 bases, and 8 bases had no gene match. The DNA for the CDR3 is TGTGCCAGCAGCGCCGGACAGGGGCCCACTAATTCACCCCTCCACTTT. Protein sequence: CASSAGQGPTNSPLHF.

The chain couples TRBV7-2 to TRBJ2-5, with 11 bases that match TRBD2. With V trimmed by 5 bases and J by 0 bases, 11 bases remained unmatched. The CDR3 is 18 residues long. Germline CDR1 is SGHTA and CDR2 is FQGNSA. The CDR3 here is CASSPYGLAGGNQETQYF. Here the CDR3 DNA reads TGTGCCAGCAGCCCATATGGGCTAGCGGGGGGAAACCAAGAGACCCAGTACTTC.

This chain links TRBV9 with TRBJ2-1, with 10 bases matching TRBD2. V shed 4 bases, J shed 5 bases, and the junction held 9 bases outside the gene matches. Per germline, CDR1 SGDLS and CDR2 YYNGEE. The CDR3 has 16 residues. The DNA of the CDR3 is TGTGCCAGCAGCACGGGACTAGCGATAAGTAACAATGAGCAGTTCTTC. This translates into CASSTGLAISNNEQFF.

CDR3 bases: TGTGCCAGCAGCCCCTCGGGACTAGCGGGAGGAGAGCAGTACTTC. Its translation: CASSPSGLAGGEQYF. The chain carries TRBV7-9 and TRBJ2-7, with 15 nucleotides matching TRBD2. CDR1 SEHNR and CDR2 FQNEAQ come from the germline V gene (reference sequence). This CDR3 contains 15 residues. V gave up 5 bases and J gave up 7 bases; unmatched junction bases: 6.

The rearrangement joins TRBV5-6 to TRBJ2-3; 8 positions agree with TRBD1. Germline trimming cut 9 bases from V and 5 bases from J; bases unmatched to any gene: 5. The germline CDR1 and CDR2 sequences are SGHDT and YYEEEE. This CDR3 comprises 12 residues. CDR3 DNA sequence: TGTGCCACTGGACAGGGCGGAGATACGCAGTATTTT. Translation: CATGQGGDTQYF.

The gene calls are TRBV6-4 and TRBJ2-7, with D perhaps TRBD2 (6 bases). V was shortened by 5 bases and J by 9 bases, with 8 bases between the two germline ends. The CDR3 covers 10 residues. The germline V gene has CDR1 MRHNA and CDR2 SNTAGT. CDR3 nucleotides: TGTGCCAGCAGTAGGGGACTGCAGTACTTC. Amino acids: CASSRGLQYF.

The CDR3 loop reads CASSLTRSRTGSSGANVLTF. The CDR3 nucleotides are TGTGCCAGCAGCCTCACCCGCTCAAGGACAGGGTCCTCCGGGGCCAACGTCCTGACTTTC. J is TRBJ2-6 and V is TRBV7-3; 8 bases align to TRBD1. The CDR3 loop spans 20 amino acids. V lost 5 bases, J lost 4 bases, and 19 bases stayed unmatched. Germline V gene sequence: CDR1 SGHTA, CDR2 FQGTGA.

The chain combines TRBV7-8 with TRBJ1-4, with a weak D call TRBD1 (5 bases). The germline V and J ends were trimmed by 5 bases and 0 bases, with 13 bases remaining between them. CDR3 size: 16 residues. Germline CDR1 is SGHVS and CDR2 is FQNEAQ. CDR3 protein: CASSPTLGATNEKLFF. The CDR3 DNA reads as TGTGCCAGCAGCCCGACCCTAGGGGCAACTAATGAAAAACTGTTTTTT.

In its sample, this clone was seen once. The chain uses TRBV6-1 and TRBJ2-7; D not certain. V was pared by 3 bases and J by 4 bases, with 7 bases between. The V gene's germline CDR1 is MNHNS and CDR2 SASEGT. This CDR3 contains 12 residues. Here the CDR3 reads CASSEHGYEQYF. The DNA of the CDR3 is TGTGCCAGCAGTGAGCACGGTTACGAGCAGTACTTC.

In its sample, this clone ranks as medium-sized. The V and J genes are TRBV28 and TRBJ2-3; no firm D call. This CDR3 contains 11 residues. With 6 bases removed from V and 6 bases from J, the gap between germline ends came to 7 bases. In germline, CDR1 is MDHEN, CDR2 SYDVKM. CDR3 loop: CASSAWDTQYF. The CDR3 DNA reads as TGTGCCAGCAGCGCGTGGGATACGCAGTATTTT.